Following are 17 T cell receptor beta chains from one sample sequenced in a study of blood T cell repertoires in COVID-19. The table came from immunoSEQ multiplex PCR; TCRdb's copy has only in-frame clones and leaves some out. This sample has under 45,000 clones, with 80% to 90% found just once. What was sequenced was peripheral blood. The receptors here all came from a man between 40 and 49 years old with active COVID-19.

This chain links TRBV6-5 with TRBJ1-2; possibly TRBD1 for D (5 bases). V was cut by 5 bases and J by 6 bases, with 19 bases left in between. CDR3 length equals 15 residues. Germline CDR1 is MNHEY and CDR2 is SVGAGI. CDR3 sequence: CASSPRLGGWNGYTF. The CDR3 DNA is TGTGCCAGCAGTCCCAGACTCGGGGGATGGAATGGCTACACCTTC.

This rearrangement joins TRBV4-1 to TRBJ2-7, with 7 nucleotides matching TRBD2. In germline, CDR1 is MGHRA, CDR2 YSYEKL. This CDR3 comprises 16 residues. Losses at the gene ends were 1 base for V and 0 bases for J; bases not matched to a gene: 6. The CDR3 sequence: CASSQGGGRASYEQYF. CDR3 nucleotides: TGCGCCAGCAGCCAAGGGGGAGGGCGGGCCTCCTACGAGCAGTACTTC.

The genes are TRBV5-4 and TRBJ2-4; D might be TRBD2 (6 bases). The CDR3 is 15 amino acids. CDR1 and CDR2 (germline): SGHNT, YYREEE (reference sequence). V shed 4 bases and J shed 6 bases, with 17 bases lying between them. CDR3 residues: CASSPGFVGGNIQYF. The CDR3 region has the DNA TGTGCCAGCAGCCCAGGATTCGTGGGGGGAAACATTCAGTACTTC.

The chain has TRBV27 and TRBJ2-7, with D hard to call. CDR3 size: 15 residues. V lost 5 bases and J lost 1, with 15 bases in between. CDR1 and CDR2 (germline): MNHEY, SMNVEV (reference sequence). CDR3 sequence reads: CASSTQVPPSYEQYF. The CDR3 bases are TGTGCCAGCAGTACTCAGGTTCCACCATCCTACGAGCAGTACTTC.

The chain uses TRBV6-5 and TRBJ1-2; perhaps TRBD1 as D (6 bases). Germline loops: CDR1 MNHEY, CDR2 SVGAGI. The CDR3 totals 13 residues. V lost 2 bases, J lost 8 bases, and 12 bases lay in between. This CDR3 reads CASSYRQGHGYTF. In DNA form, the CDR3 reads TGTGCCAGCAGTTACCGGCAGGGACACGGCTACACCTTC.

The chain's CDR3 is CASSAGENSYGYTF. The DNA for the CDR3 is TGCGCCAGCAGCGCAGGGGAAAATAGCTATGGCTACACCTTC. The rearrangement links TRBV5-1 to TRBJ1-2; TRBD1 is a possible D gene (6 bases). Germline assignment: CDR1 SGHRS and CDR2 YFSETQ. V gave up 4 bases and J gave up 4 bases, with 14 bases separating them. The CDR3 covers 14 residues.

The CDR3 coding sequence is TGTGCCAGCAGCGGTCGGCCCACGGGGATCGGGGAGCTGTTTTTT. This encodes CASSGRPTGIGELFF. The J gene is TRBJ2-2, the V gene TRBV9, with a possible D match to TRBD2 (5 bases). Germline CDR1 and CDR2: SGDLS and YYNGEE. Between the trimmed V and J ends, which lost 3 bases and 7 bases, there was a span of 16 bases. This CDR3 comprises 15 residues.

The chain is built from TRBV4-1 and TRBJ1-1; D is unclear. Trimming took 0 bases from V and 5 from J, leaving 13 bases between them. Germline V gene data show CDR1 as MGHRA and CDR2 as YSYEKL. The CDR3 extends over 15 amino acids. In nucleotides, the CDR3 is TGCGCCAGCAGCCAAGATCTCCTAGGATGGACTGAAGCTTTCTTT. It specifies CASSQDLLGWTEAFF.

V is TRBV2 and J is TRBJ2-3; TRBD2 agrees at 10 bases. Trimming cost V 6 bases and J 4 bases; bases outside gene matches: 7. The CDR3 contains 15 residues. The germline gives CDR1 SNHLY, CDR2 FYNNEI. CDR3 protein: CASSPPSGSPDTQYF. CDR3 DNA: TGTGCCAGCAGCCCCCCTAGCGGGAGCCCAGATACGCAGTATTTT.

This clone occurred once. The V gene is TRBV5-1, the J gene TRBJ2-5, with 7 bases that match TRBD2. Germline lookup yields CDR1 SGHRS and CDR2 YFSETQ. The J segment lost 3 bases and the V segment lost 3 bases, leaving 8 bases of the junction unmatched. The CDR3 totals 15 residues. CDR3 in amino acids: CASSSGGRSEETQYF. The CDR3 DNA follows: TGCGCCAGCAGCTCCGGGGGGAGGTCAGAAGAGACCCAGTACTTC. Full variable domain (missing parts from reference TRBV5-1 and TRBJ2-5): KAGVTQTPRYLIKTRGQQVTLSCSPISGHRSVSWYQQTPGQGLQFLFEYFSETQRNKGNFPGRFSGRQFSNSRSEMNVSTLELGDSALYLCASSSGGRSEETQYFGPGTRLLVL.

V and J are TRBV5-4 and TRBJ2-3; tentatively, D is TRBD1 (5 bases). CDR3 length: 15 amino acids. The V and J ends lost 3 bases and 4 bases respectively, with 15 bases between them. Germline-derived CDR1 and CDR2 are SGHNT and YYREEE (reference sequence). The CDR3 protein is CASSSTGQVADTQYF. The CDR3 DNA sequence: TGTGCCAGCAGCTCAACAGGCCAAGTGGCAGATACGCAGTATTTT.

This chain connects TRBV19 to TRBJ2-7, with a weak D call TRBD2 (6 bases). CDR3 length: 16 residues. Per the germline V gene, CDR1 is LNHDA and CDR2 is SQIVND (reference sequence). V lost 4 bases and J lost 1, with 17 bases in between. The CDR3 spells CASSTRSLGGSYEQYF. The CDR3 DNA reads as TGTGCCAGTAGTACCAGATCCCTCGGGGGTTCCTACGAGCAGTACTTC. The whole variable domain, remainder taken from reference TRBV19 and TRBJ2-7, is DGGITQSPKYLFRKEGQNVTLSCEQNLNHDAMYWYRQDPGQGLRLIYYSQIVNDFQKGDIAEGYSVSREKKESFPLTVTSAQKNPTAFYLCASSTRSLGGSYEQYFGPGTRLTVT.

This chain joins TRBV27 and TRBJ2-7; 13 nucleotides align to TRBD2. V shed 6 bases and J 5 bases; nucleotides not matched to a gene: 4. Germline assignment: CDR1 MNHEY and CDR2 SMNVEV (reference sequence). The CDR3 consists of 14 residues. CDR3 nucleotides: TGTGCCAGCAGACATGGACTAGCGGGGGACGAGCAGTACTTC. Encoded protein: CASRHGLAGDEQYF.

This clone was recorded only once. This chain connects TRBV11-3 to TRBJ2-1; TRBD2 matches 9 bases. The CDR3 is 16 residues long. V dropped 3 bases and J dropped 6; count of bases not matched to a gene: 9. Germline loops: CDR1 SGHNT, CDR2 YENEEA. The CDR3 DNA reads as TGTGCCAGCAGCTTGCGTAGCGGGAGTAGAAGCAATGAGCAGTTCTTC. Translated: CASSLRSGSRSNEQFF.

The chain employs TRBV18 and TRBJ2-1; D possibly corresponds to TRBD2 (6 bases). V shed 3 bases and J shed 9 bases, with 18 bases lying between them. The CDR3 has 15 residues. The germline gives CDR1 KGHSH, CDR2 LQKENI. CDR3 in amino acids: CASSPSGTPGSEQFF. The DNA for the CDR3 is TGTGCCAGCTCACCTTCCGGGACCCCCGGGAGTGAGCAGTTCTTC.

In this sample, this clone is medium-sized. The chain joins TRBV19 to TRBJ1-5; 10 nucleotides agree with TRBD1. Germline V lookup: CDR1 LNHDA, CDR2 SQIVND (reference sequence). CDR3 length: 16 amino acids. V was clipped by 3 bases and J by 5 bases; unmatched bases: 7. The CDR3 coding sequence is TGTGCCAGTAGTATTGGATCCGGGACAGGGGATCAGCCCCAGCATTTT. It yields the protein CASSIGSGTGDQPQHF.

The V gene is TRBV11-1, the J gene TRBJ2-1; no clear D gene. Germline CDR1 is SGHAT and CDR2 is FQDESV (reference sequence). With 2 bases removed from V and 0 bases from J, the gap between germline ends came to 5 bases. This CDR3 is built from 14 residues. The CDR3 DNA reads as TGTGCCAGCAGCTTACTGAGCTCCTACAATGAGCAGTTCTTC. Encoded protein: CASSLLSSYNEQFF.